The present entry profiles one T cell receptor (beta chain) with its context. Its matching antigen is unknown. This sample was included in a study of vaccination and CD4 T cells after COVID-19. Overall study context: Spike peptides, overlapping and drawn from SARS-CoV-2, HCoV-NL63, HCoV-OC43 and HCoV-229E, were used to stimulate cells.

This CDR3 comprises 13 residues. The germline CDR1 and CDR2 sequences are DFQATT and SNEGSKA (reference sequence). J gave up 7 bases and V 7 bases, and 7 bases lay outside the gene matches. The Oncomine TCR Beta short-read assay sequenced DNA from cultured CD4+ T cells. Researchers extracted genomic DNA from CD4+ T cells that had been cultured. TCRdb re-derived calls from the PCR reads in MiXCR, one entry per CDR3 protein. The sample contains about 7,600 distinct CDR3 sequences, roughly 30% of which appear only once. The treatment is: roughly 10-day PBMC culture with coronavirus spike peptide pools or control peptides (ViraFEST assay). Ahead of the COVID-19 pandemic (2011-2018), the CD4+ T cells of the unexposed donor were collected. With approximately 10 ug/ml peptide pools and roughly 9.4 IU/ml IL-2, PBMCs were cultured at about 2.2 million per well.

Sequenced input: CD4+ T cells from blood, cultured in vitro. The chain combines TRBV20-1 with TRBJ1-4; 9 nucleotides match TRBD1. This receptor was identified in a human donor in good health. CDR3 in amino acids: CSVPDRGGEKLFF. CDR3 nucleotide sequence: TGCAGTGTCCCGGACAGGGGAGGTGAAAAACTGTTTTTT.